A single sample gave rise to the 10 T cell receptor beta chains below, sequenced in a study of regulatory T cells in long-lasting Graves disease. Specified time point: newly diagnosed GD, antithyroid drugs for less than 3 months. Construction of the TCR library relied on RNA isolated from PBMCs. Assembly of TCR beta libraries relied on iRepertoire HTBI primers together with Arm-PCR of CDR3 regions. TCRdb processed the multiplex PCR reads anew with MiXCR; each CDR3 protein has one entry. Of 350,000 to 500,000 distinct CDR3 sequences in the sample, 14% are singletons; the top ten hold roughly a sixth. These data also featured in a second study, about T cells in Graves' hyperthyroidism and ophthalmopathy.

The sample here was peripheral blood mononuclear cells (PBMCs), taken at new diagnosis, from a patient treated with antithyroid drugs. These receptors were obtained from a woman aged 50 to 60 with Graves disease.

The V and J genes are TRBV9 and TRBJ2-7, with 7 bases aligning to TRBD2. Germline loops: CDR1 SGDLS, CDR2 YYNGEE. The CDR3 has 17 amino acids. V shed 4 bases and J 0 bases; nucleotides not matched to a gene: 13. The CDR3 sequence: CASSPATHLAASYEQYF. The CDR3 bases are TGTGCCAGCAGCCCTGCCACTCACCTAGCGGCCTCCTACGAGCAGTACTTC.

This clonotype has only a few counts. The chain employs TRBV19 and TRBJ2-2; no firm D call. The length of the CDR3 is 17 residues. V was clipped by 8 bases and J by 0 bases, with 19 bases between them. In germline, CDR1 is LNHDA, CDR2 SQIVND (reference sequence). The CDR3 DNA reads TGTGCCAGTCAGGTGGGGTGGGGTTCGGCGAACACCGGGGAGCTGTTTTTT. Encoded protein: CASQVGWGSANTGELFF.

In its sample, this clonotype was seen many times. The chain's CDR3 is CSASIGQGETEAFF. The CDR3 region has the DNA TGCAGTGCTAGTATAGGACAGGGGGAAACTGAAGCTTTCTTT. The chain employs TRBV20-1 and TRBJ1-1; 10 positions agree with TRBD1. The length of the CDR3 is 14 residues. Trimming at V came to 3 bases and at J to 5 bases, leaving 6 bases not matched to a gene. In germline, CDR1 is DFQATT, CDR2 SNEGSKA (reference sequence).

The sample holds many counts of this clonotype. The chain joins TRBV12-3 or TRBV12-4 to TRBJ2-7; TRBD2 aligns across 10 bases. The CDR3 has 14 amino acids. J gave up 4 bases and V 6 bases, and 6 bases lay outside the gene matches. The CDR3 loop reads CASSPGLAPYEQYF. The DNA of the CDR3 is TGTGCCAGCAGCCCGGGACTAGCGCCTTACGAGCAGTACTTC.

The table lists this clonotype with many counts. V is TRBV11-2 and J is TRBJ2-3; D remains unclear. Germline V gives CDR1 SGHAT, CDR2 FQNNGV. The CDR3 length is 12 residues. V lost 5 bases to trimming and J lost 6 bases, with 9 bases between them. CDR3 sequence reads: CASSPQLDTQYF. Here the CDR3 DNA reads TGTGCCAGCAGCCCACAGCTGGATACGCAGTATTTT.

Ten or more counts support this clonotype. The chain is built from TRBV29-1 and TRBJ2-3; D gene ambiguous. The CDR3 contains 15 residues. V was shortened by 6 bases and J by 5 bases, with 21 bases between the two germline ends. CDR1 is SQVTM, CDR2 ANQGSEA, per germline. DNA of the CDR3: TGCAGCGTCAACTTGGGCCCTTCCAACAAAGATACGCAGTATTTT. Its translation is CSVNLGPSNKDTQYF.

In this sample, this clonotype turned up many times. V gene TRBV7-3 combines with J gene TRBJ1-1, with no clear D. Trimming cost V 7 bases and J 2 bases, with 11 bases left between them. The CDR3 is 13 residues long. The germline V gene has CDR1 SGHTA and CDR2 FQGTGA. In DNA form, the CDR3 reads TGTGCCAGCACGGTGGGTCAAAACACTGAAGCTTTCTTT. Translated, it gives CASTVGQNTEAFF.

This clonotype has only a few counts. V gene TRBV6-1 combines with J gene TRBJ1-4, with unresolved D. CDR1 and CDR2 from the germline V gene are MNHNS and SASEGT. The ends were cut back, 5 bases at V and 0 bases at J, with 10 bases in the middle. There are 15 residues in the CDR3. The CDR3 DNA reads as TGTGCCAGCAGTCCGGGGTACTCAACTAATGAAAAACTGTTTTTT. Protein product: CASSPGYSTNEKLFF.

This clonotype occurred many times. This sequence joins TRBV5-6 and TRBJ2-2, with D possibly being TRBD2 (5 bases). This CDR3 is built from 13 residues. Between the trimmed V and J ends, which lost 0 bases and 7 bases, there was a span of 7 bases. The germline CDR1 and CDR2 sequences are SGHDT and YYEEEE. CDR3 nucleotide sequence: TGTGCCAGCAGCTTGGGAGGGTTCGGGGAGCTGTTTTTT. It yields the protein CASSLGGFGELFF. Variable domain in full (rest from reference TRBV5-6 and TRBJ2-2): DAGVTQSPTHLIKTRGQQVTLRCSPKSGHDTVSWYQQALGQGPQFIFQYYEEEERQRGNFPDRFSGHQFPNYSSELNVNALLLGDSALYLCASSLGGFGELFFGEGSRLTVL.

This clonotype appeared many times. The chain combines TRBV20-1 with TRBJ1-1, with 7 bases matching TRBD1. CDR1 and CDR2 from the germline V gene are DFQATT and SNEGSKA (reference sequence). The trim removed 0 bases at V and 6 bases at J, leaving 4 bases unmatched. The CDR3 has 13 amino acids. The CDR3 DNA reads as TGCAGTGCTAGAGACCAACAGGGGTCTGAAGCTTTCTTT. Translated: CSARDQQGSEAFF.